The clone carrying this TCR beta chain was picked up a small number of times. The target antigen is unknown. Because this beta chain is a stray read in a library intended to capture alpha chains, its abundance should not be given much weight. This sample was included in a study of spatial heterogeneity in lung cancer. TCR cDNA molecules each had a unique molecular identifier. TCRdb used MiXCR to reprocess the 5' RACE reads, holding one entry per CDR3 protein. The sample shows roughly 140 distinct CDR3 sequences, about 65% of them seen only once. Regarding the study as a whole: How many expanded intratumoral alpha and beta TCRs were present tracked the tumor mutation count, which was a count of nonsynonymous mutations.

Time point described: sample taken at primary tumor resection. Samples were donated by 72 untreated early-stage non-small cell lung cancer patients. Whole RNA obtained from tumor, nontumor lung or frozen PBMC underwent sequencing without sorting. Trimming took 4 bases from V and 4 from J; bases not matched to a gene: 12. CDR1 DFQATT and CDR2 SNEGSKA come from the germline V gene (reference sequence). This CDR3 has 16 amino acids. The receptor's source is a female donor with early-stage non-small cell lung cancer. This chain joins TRBV20-1 and TRBJ1-5; the match to TRBD1 covers 8 bases. Sequencing was performed on lung tumor tissue, taken at surgery. CDR3 amino acids: CSAIPYQGAKNQPQHF. DNA of the CDR3: TGCAGTGCTATCCCCTACCAGGGGGCCAAAAATCAGCCCCAGCATTTT.